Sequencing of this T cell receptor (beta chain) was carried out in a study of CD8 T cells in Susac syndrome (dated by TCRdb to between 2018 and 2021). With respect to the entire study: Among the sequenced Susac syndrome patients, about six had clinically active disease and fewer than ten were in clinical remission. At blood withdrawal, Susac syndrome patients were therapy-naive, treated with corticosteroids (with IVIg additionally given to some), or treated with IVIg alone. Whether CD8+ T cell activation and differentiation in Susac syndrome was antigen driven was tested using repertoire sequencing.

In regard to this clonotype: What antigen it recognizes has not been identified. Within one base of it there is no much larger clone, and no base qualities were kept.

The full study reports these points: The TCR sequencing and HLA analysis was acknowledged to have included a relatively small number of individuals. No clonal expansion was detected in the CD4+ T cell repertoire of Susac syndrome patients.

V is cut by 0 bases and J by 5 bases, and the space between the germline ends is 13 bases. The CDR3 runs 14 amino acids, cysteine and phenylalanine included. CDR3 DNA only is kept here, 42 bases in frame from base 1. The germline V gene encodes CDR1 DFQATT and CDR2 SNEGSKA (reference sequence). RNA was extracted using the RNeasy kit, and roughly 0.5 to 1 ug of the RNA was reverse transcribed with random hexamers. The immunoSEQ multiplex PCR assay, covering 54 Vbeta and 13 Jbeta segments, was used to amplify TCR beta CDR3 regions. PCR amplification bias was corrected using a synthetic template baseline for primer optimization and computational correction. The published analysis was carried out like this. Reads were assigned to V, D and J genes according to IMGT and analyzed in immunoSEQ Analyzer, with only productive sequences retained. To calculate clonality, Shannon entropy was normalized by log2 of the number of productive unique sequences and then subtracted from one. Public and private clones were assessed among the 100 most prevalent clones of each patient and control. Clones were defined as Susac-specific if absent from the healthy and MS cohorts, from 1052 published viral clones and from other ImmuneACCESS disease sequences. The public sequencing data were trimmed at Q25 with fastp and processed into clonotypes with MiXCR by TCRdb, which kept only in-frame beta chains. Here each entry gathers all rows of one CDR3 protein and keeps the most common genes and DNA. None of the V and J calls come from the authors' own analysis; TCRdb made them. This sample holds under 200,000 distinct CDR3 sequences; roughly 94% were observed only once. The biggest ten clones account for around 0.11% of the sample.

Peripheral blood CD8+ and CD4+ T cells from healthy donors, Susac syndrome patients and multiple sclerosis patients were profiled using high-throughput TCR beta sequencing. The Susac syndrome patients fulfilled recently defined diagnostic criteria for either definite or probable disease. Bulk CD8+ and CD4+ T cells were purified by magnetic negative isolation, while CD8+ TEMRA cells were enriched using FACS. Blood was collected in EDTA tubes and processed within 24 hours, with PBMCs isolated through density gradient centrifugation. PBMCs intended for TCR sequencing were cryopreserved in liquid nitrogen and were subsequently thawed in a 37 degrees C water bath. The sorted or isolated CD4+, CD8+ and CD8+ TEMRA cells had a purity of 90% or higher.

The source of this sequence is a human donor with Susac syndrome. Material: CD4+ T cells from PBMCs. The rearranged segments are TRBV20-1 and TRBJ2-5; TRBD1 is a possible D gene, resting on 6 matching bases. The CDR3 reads CSARDFRTAETQYF. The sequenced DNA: TGCAGTGCTAGAGATTTTAGGACAGCCGAGACCCAGTACTTC.